The 23 T cell receptor beta chains given below trace back to one sample, sequenced in a study of shared clonotypes between healthy human individuals. Using immunoSEQ multiplex PCR, the repertoire was profiled, and TCRdb retains in-frame clones only, with some absent. The data show 450,000 to 500,000 clones, approximately 80% seen once. The sequencing sample was made of PBMCs. The receptors shown here come from a woman in her forties in good health. Some clones in this sample may be carry-over from other donors' samples.

The CDR3 sequence: CASSLGGAGVSFTEAFF. CDR3 in DNA: TGTGCCAGCAGCTTAGGTGGGGCAGGTGTAAGCTTCACTGAAGCTTTCTTT. V and J are TRBV7-9 and TRBJ1-1; D is perhaps TRBD1 (5 bases). V was pared by 1 base and J by 4 bases, with 19 bases between. CDR3 size: 17 residues. Germline V CDR1 and CDR2: SEHNR, FQNEAQ (reference sequence).

In the case of this clone: Given a far larger clone just one base away, this is likely a sequencing read error. The chain employs TRBV4-1 and TRBJ1-2; 7 nucleotides agree with TRBD1. The length of the CDR3 is 14 residues. With V trimmed by 4 bases and J by 4 bases, 6 bases remained unmatched. Germline CDR1 reads MGHRA; CDR2 reads YSYEKL. CDR3 residues: CASSRDRVGYGYTF. CDR3 in DNA: TGCGCCAGCAGCCGAGACAGGGTGGGCTATGGCTACACCTTC.

The CDR3 bases are TGTGCCAGCAGGGTCGGGACAGGTGGGACCGGGGAGCTGTTTTTT. This encodes CASRVGTGGTGELFF. The rearrangement joins TRBV2 to TRBJ2-2; 8 nucleotides line up with TRBD1. CDR3 size: 15 residues. Trimming took 6 bases from V and 5 from J; bases not matched to a gene: 8. The germline V gene encodes CDR1 SNHLY and CDR2 FYNNEI.

The chain combines TRBV5-1 with TRBJ2-1; 9 nucleotides align to TRBD2. CDR1 and CDR2 from the germline V gene are SGHRS and YFSETQ. V was pared by 7 bases and J by 5 bases, with 4 bases of the junction left unmatched. The CDR3 loop spans 13 amino acids. The CDR3 DNA is TGCGCCAGCTCCAGCGGGGGGAACAATGAGCAGTTCTTC. This encodes CASSSGGNNEQFF.

Comment on this clone: Additional DNA sequences in this sample encode the identical CDR3. The J gene is TRBJ2-2, the V gene TRBV7-3, with 7 bases that match TRBD1. Trimming cost V 2 bases and J 0 bases; bases outside gene matches: 0. This CDR3 region has 15 residues. Germline V gene sequence: CDR1 SGHTA, CDR2 FQGTGA. Here the CDR3 DNA reads TGTGCCAGCAGCTTAGGACAGGCGAACACCGGGGAGCTGTTTTTT. This gives the protein CASSLGQANTGELFF.

The gene calls are TRBV7-2 and TRBJ2-7; 10 bases match TRBD2. Germline V gives CDR1 SGHTA, CDR2 FQGNSA. This CDR3 contains 18 residues. J lost 0 bases, V lost 1 base, and 9 bases had no gene match. The CDR3 region is CASSLGTSGRTTSYEQYF. For the CDR3, the DNA is TGTGCCAGCAGCTTAGGGACTAGCGGACGAACAACCTCCTACGAGCAGTACTTC. Drawing the rest from reference TRBV7-2 and TRBJ2-7, the complete variable domain is GAGVSQSPSNKVTEKGKDVELRCDPISGHTALYWYRQSLGQGLEFLIYFQGNSAPDKSGLPSDRFSAERTGGSVSTLTIQRTQQEDSAVYLCASSLGTSGRTTSYEQYFGPGTRLTVT.

The rearrangement joins TRBV7-6 to TRBJ2-5; tentative D call: TRBD1 (5 bases). Trimming pared 5 bases from V and 5 bases from J, leaving 18 bases between. The CDR3 sequence is 15 residues long. The germline gives CDR1 SGHVS, CDR2 FNYEAQ. For the CDR3, the DNA is TGTGCCAGCAGCACTCGACAGTCGGGTCAGGAGACCCAGTACTTC. Protein: CASSTRQSGQETQYF. Combining the CDR3 with reference TRBV7-6 and TRBJ2-5 gives the whole variable domain GAGVSQSPRYKVTKRGQDVALRCDPISGHVSLYWYRQALGQGPEFLTYFNYEAQQDKSGLPNDRFSAERPEGSISTLTIQRTEQRDSAMYRCASSTRQSGQETQYFGPGTRLLVL.

The V gene is TRBV5-6, the J gene TRBJ2-1, with 8 bases identical to TRBD1. Germline-derived CDR1 and CDR2 are SGHDT and YYEEEE. Germline trimming cut 4 bases from V and 7 bases from J; bases unmatched to any gene: 16. The CDR3 is 17 amino acids. The CDR3 bases are TGTGCCAGCAGCCTTCCCGGACAGGGCCGAAGGGGGAATGAGCAGTTCTTC. Translating gives CASSLPGQGRRGNEQFF.

This clone has more than one count but fewer than ten. The chain has TRBV30 and TRBJ1-1, with a possible D match to TRBD1 (6 bases). Trimming removed 3 bases from V and 3 bases from J, with 11 bases in between. CDR1 and CDR2 (germline): GTSNPN, SVGIG (reference sequence). CDR3 size: 13 residues. This CDR3 reads CAWSRGGDTEAFF. CDR3 bases: TGTGCCTGGAGCCGAGGGGGGGACACTGAAGCTTTCTTT.

Comments on this clone: The junction differs from germline at one of its ends, possibly a read error. J is TRBJ2-3 and V is TRBV5-6; D uncertain. Germline V gene lookup returns CDR1 SGHDT and CDR2 YYEEEE. The CDR3 length is 13 residues. CDR3 in amino acids: CASSPSSTDAQYF. The CDR3 DNA sequence: TGTGCCAGCAGCCCCAGTAGCACAGATGCGCAGTATTTT.

This clone was observed many times. The J gene is TRBJ2-2, the V gene TRBV29-1; D is possibly TRBD2 (6 bases). V gave up 0 bases and J gave up 4 bases, with 9 bases separating them. The CDR3 consists of 14 residues. The germline CDR1 and CDR2 sequences are SQVTM and ANQGSEA. The CDR3 DNA reads TGCAGCGTTGAAGATGGCGGGGCCACCGGGGAGCTGTTTTTT. Its protein product is CSVEDGGATGELFF.

The rearrangement joins TRBV9 to TRBJ1-1; 11 bases match TRBD1. CDR1 and CDR2 from the germline V gene are SGDLS and YYNGEE. V lost 3 bases to trimming and J lost 1 base; unmatched junction nucleotides: 2. This CDR3 has 15 residues. The CDR3 sequence: CASSGDRGTNTEAFF. CDR3 DNA: TGTGCCAGCAGCGGGGACAGGGGGACGAACACTGAAGCTTTCTTT.

This clone was picked up a small number of times. V is TRBV7-9 and J is TRBJ1-5; no reliable D call. Germline V CDR1 and CDR2: SEHNR, FQNEAQ (reference sequence). The CDR3 is 16 amino acids. Trimming left V 1 base short and J 3 bases short, with 13 bases between. In nucleotides, the CDR3 is TGTGCCAGCAGCTTAGGTGGAGGGCGGGACAATCAGCCCCAGCATTTT. Amino acid sequence: CASSLGGGRDNQPQHF. Complete variable domain (other parts from reference TRBV7-9 and TRBJ1-5): DTGVSQNPRHKITKRGQNVTFRCDPISEHNRLYWYRQTLGQGPEFLTYFQNEAQLEKSRLLSDRFSAERPKGSFSTLEIQRTEQGDSAMYLCASSLGGGRDNQPQHFGDGTRLSIL.

V and J are TRBV11-2 and TRBJ1-3; D unclear. This CDR3 region has 16 residues. With 1 base removed from V and 0 bases from J, the gap between germline ends came to 10 bases. Germline V gene sequence: CDR1 SGHAT, CDR2 FQNNGV. CDR3 nucleotides: TGTGCCAGCAGCTTAGTTGGGTCGACCTCTGGAAACACCATATATTTT. Its translation: CASSLVGSTSGNTIYF.

This clone was seen repeatedly, ten times or more. This same CDR3 is encoded by further DNA sequences in the sample. The V call is TRBV28, the J call TRBJ1-2, with D possibly being TRBD1 (6 bases). This CDR3 spans 13 amino acids. CDR1 and CDR2 (germline): MDHEN, SYDVKM. V shed 1 base and J shed 4 bases, with 7 bases lying between them. The CDR3 reads CASSLSDSYGYTF. Written as DNA, the CDR3 is TGTGCCAGCAGTTTATCGGACAGCTATGGCTACACCTTC.

The V and J genes are TRBV18 and TRBJ2-1; D may correspond to TRBD1 or TRBD2 (5 bases each). The CDR3 extends over 13 amino acids. The germline V gene encodes CDR1 KGHSH and CDR2 LQKENI. V was pared by 3 bases and J by 14 bases, with 17 bases between. The CDR3 DNA follows: TGTGCCAGCTCACCTCGTCTAGAGGGGACGGAGTTCTTC. Translation gives CASSPRLEGTEFF.

As regards this clone: Other DNA sequences in this specimen translate into the identical CDR3. V is TRBV30 and J is TRBJ1-3; a weak D match, TRBD1 (5 bases). Trimming stripped 1 base from V and 0 bases from J, with 7 bases between. This CDR3 is built from 14 residues. Germline CDR1 is GTSNPN and CDR2 is SVGIG (reference sequence). The CDR3 DNA follows: TGTGCCTGGAGTGAGAGGGGCTCTGGAAACACCATATATTTT. Protein product: CAWSERGSGNTIYF.

V usage is TRBV18 and J usage is TRBJ2-1, with 10 nucleotides matching TRBD2. V was pared by 2 bases and J by 3 bases, with 4 bases of the junction left unmatched. The V gene's germline CDR1 is KGHSH and CDR2 LQKENI. The CDR3 covers 16 residues. For the CDR3, the DNA is TGTGCCAGCTCACCATGCCTAGCGGGGGACTACAATGAGCAGTTCTTC. It codes for CASSPCLAGDYNEQFF.

For this clone: An end of the junction differs from the germline gene, which may be a read error. V gene TRBV6-1 combines with J gene TRBJ2-5; 7 bases map to TRBD2. The CDR3 sequence is 15 residues long. Per the germline V gene, CDR1 is MNHNS and CDR2 is SASEGT. CDR3 region: CASIYSAGSRETRYF. As DNA, the CDR3 is TGTGCCAGCATCTATTCAGCGGGGTCCCGAGAGACCCGGTACTTC.

The chain uses TRBV28 and TRBJ1-5, with D possibly being TRBD1 (6 bases). Trimming removed 4 bases from V and 2 bases from J, with 27 bases in between. Per germline, CDR1 MDHEN and CDR2 SYDVKM. The CDR3 runs to 20 residues. The chain's CDR3 is CASSSPLPADRLVGNQPQHF. CDR3 DNA: TGTGCCAGCAGTTCGCCCCTCCCTGCAGACAGGCTTGTCGGCAATCAGCCCCAGCATTTT.

The sample holds one count of this clone. This chain joins TRBV21-1 and TRBJ2-1; TRBD2, as called in the table, went unchecked against the DNA. TRBV21-1 has pseudogene status. The length of the CDR3 is 15 residues. CDR3 loop: CASSLRGGPYNEQFF. Here the CDR3 DNA reads TGTGCCAGCAGCTTAAGGGGGGGACCCTACAATGAGCAGTTCTTC.

A note on this clone: Distinct nucleotide sequences in the sample also encode this CDR3. The rearrangement joins TRBV18 to TRBJ1-2; 7 nucleotides agree with TRBD1. J lost 8 bases, V lost 2 bases, and 5 bases had no gene match. The CDR3 runs to 13 residues. Germline V gives CDR1 KGHSH, CDR2 LQKENI. CDR3 nucleotides: TGTGCCAGCTCACCATCAGGGGGAAACGGCTACACCTTC. Amino acid sequence: CASSPSGGNGYTF.

The chain recombines TRBV6-5 with TRBJ1-4; no clear D. CDR1 is MNHEY, CDR2 SVGAGI, per germline. Trimming removed 10 bases at V and 7 bases at J, with 10 bases between. The CDR3 totals 11 residues. In DNA, the CDR3 is TGTGCCACCGTCCTTGGTGAAAAACTGTTTTTT. Encoded protein: CATVLGEKLFF.